The sequence of this TCR beta chain was determined in a study of cytomegalovirus exposure and HLA in healthy donors. Whole-study context: A previous analysis identified around 120 million unique TCR beta sequences derived from around 200 million T cells. Overall study results and limits: Among TCR beta chains, those listed as cytomegalovirus-associated numbered approximately 150. Despite most TCR sequences being rare, some public TCRs occurred in many donors.

Comments on this clone: Antigen specificity is unknown.

This PCR relied on a set of 60 Vbeta primers and 13 Jbeta primers. Produced via immunoSEQ multiplex PCR; TCRdb's table is partial and in-frame only. Counted here are roughly 110,000 clones, approximately 85% occurring once; the ten biggest clones make up more than 1.5%. The V and J ends lost 3 bases and 0 bases, in that order; junction bases with no gene match: 6. Germline V gene lookup returns CDR1 SGHDT and CDR2 YYEEEE. There are 16 residues in the CDR3. Sequencing was done on a sample of PBMCs. The TCR was taken from a man aged 50-60 years in good health and CMV-seronegative. V is TRBV5-6 and J is TRBJ1-5; 7 bases line up with TRBD1. The CDR3 nucleotides read TGTGCCAGCAGCTCGGGGACAGTCTATAGCAATCAGCCCCAGCATTTT. This encodes CASSSGTVYSNQPQHF.